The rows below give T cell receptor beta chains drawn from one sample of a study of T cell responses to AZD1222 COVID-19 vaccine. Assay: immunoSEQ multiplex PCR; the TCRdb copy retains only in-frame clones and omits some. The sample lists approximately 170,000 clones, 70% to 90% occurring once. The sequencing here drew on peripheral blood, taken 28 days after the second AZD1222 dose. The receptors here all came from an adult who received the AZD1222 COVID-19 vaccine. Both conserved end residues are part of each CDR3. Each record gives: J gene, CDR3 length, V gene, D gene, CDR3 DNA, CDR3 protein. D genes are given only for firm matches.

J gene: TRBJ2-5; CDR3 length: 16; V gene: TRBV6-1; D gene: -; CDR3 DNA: TGTGCCAGCAGTGAAGCATCAGGAGGGTTGGGGGAGACCCAGTACTTC; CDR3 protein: CASSEASGGLGETQYF
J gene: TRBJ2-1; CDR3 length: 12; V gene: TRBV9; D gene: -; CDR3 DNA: TGTGCCAGCAGCGTAGATCTGATCGAGCAGTTCTTC; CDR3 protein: CASSVDLIEQFF
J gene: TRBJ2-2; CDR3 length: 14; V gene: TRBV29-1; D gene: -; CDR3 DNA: TGCAGCGCCAGGGGGGGGATGAACACCGGGGAGCTGTTTTTT; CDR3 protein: CSARGGMNTGELFF
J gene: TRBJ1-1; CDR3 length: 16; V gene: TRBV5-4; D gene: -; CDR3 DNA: TGTGCCAGCAGCTTGGGGGGGCTAGTGATGAACACTGAAGCTTTCTTT; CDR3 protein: CASSLGGLVMNTEAFF
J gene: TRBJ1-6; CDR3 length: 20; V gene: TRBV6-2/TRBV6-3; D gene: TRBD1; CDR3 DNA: TGTGCCAGCAGTTACCCCCGCCGACAGGGACTAAGCTCCTATAATTCACCCCTCCACTTT; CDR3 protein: CASSYPRRQGLSSYNSPLHF
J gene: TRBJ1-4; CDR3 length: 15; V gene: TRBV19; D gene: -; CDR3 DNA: TGTGCCAGTAGCCCCCCCAGGACAGACAATGAAAAACTGTTTTTT; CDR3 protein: CASSPPRTDNEKLFF
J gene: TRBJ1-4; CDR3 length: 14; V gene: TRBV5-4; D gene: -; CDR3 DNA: TGTGCCAGCAGCTTGGGGACGGGGAATGAAAAACTGTTTTTT; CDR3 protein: CASSLGTGNEKLFF
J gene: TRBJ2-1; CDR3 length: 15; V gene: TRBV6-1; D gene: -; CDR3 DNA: TGTGCCAGCAGTGAAGCGGGGGGCCCATACAATGAGCAGTTCTTC; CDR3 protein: CASSEAGGPYNEQFF
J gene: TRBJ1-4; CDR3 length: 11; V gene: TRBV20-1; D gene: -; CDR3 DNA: TGCAGCTTACAGGGAAATGAAAAACTGTTTTTT; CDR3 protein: CSLQGNEKLFF
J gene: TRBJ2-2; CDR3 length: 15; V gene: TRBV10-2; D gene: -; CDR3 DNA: TGCGCCAGCAGTGCTCTACAGGGAGGCACCGGGGAGCTGTTTTTT; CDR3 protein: CASSALQGGTGELFF
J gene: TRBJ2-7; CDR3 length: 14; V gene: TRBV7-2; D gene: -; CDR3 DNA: TGTGCCAGCAGCCCTGCCCCGCAGGGTTACGAGCAGTACTTC; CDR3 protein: CASSPAPQGYEQYF
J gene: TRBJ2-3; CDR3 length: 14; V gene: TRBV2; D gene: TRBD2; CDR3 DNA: TGTGCCAGCAGGGGGACTAGCGGGGAAGATACGCAGTATTTT; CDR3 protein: CASRGTSGEDTQYF
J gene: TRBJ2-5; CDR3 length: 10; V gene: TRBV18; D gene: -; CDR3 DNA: TGTGCCAGCGGACAAGAGACCCAGTACTTC; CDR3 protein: CASGQETQYF
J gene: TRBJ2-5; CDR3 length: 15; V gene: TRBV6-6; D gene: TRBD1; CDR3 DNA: TGTGCCAGCAGCCAGGGACAGGGGATACAAGAGACCCAGTACTTC; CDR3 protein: CASSQGQGIQETQYF
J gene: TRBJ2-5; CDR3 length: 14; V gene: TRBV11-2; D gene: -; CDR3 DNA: TGTGCCAGCAGCCCCCTGGGGGGTCGAGAGACCCAGTACTTC; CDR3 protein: CASSPLGGRETQYF
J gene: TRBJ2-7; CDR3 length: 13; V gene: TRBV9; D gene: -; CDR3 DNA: TGTGCCAGCAGTGGACAGATCTCCTACGAGCAGTACTTC; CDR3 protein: CASSGQISYEQYF
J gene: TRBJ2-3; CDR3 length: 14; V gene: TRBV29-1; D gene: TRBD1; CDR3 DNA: TGCAGCGTTGGACAGGGCGTCAAAACAGATACGCAGTATTTT; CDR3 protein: CSVGQGVKTDTQYF
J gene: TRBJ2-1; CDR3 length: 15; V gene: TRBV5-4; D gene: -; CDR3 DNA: TGTGCCAGCAGCTTGGAACTAACTACATACAATGAGCAGTTCTTC; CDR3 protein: CASSLELTTYNEQFF
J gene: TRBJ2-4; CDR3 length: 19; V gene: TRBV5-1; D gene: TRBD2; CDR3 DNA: TGCGCCAGCAGCGATATAGCGGGGGGGCCCATACTAGCCAAAAACATTCAGTACTTC; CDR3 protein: CASSDIAGGPILAKNIQYF
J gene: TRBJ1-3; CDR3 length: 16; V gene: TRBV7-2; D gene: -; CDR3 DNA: TGTGCCAGCAGCTTAGAGGTCACAGGGTATGGAAACACCATATATTTT; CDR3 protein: CASSLEVTGYGNTIYF
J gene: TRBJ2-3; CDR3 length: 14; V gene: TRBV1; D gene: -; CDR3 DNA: TGCACCAGCAGCAGGGGGGCACAAGCAGATACGCAGTATTTT; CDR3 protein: CTSSRGAQADTQYF
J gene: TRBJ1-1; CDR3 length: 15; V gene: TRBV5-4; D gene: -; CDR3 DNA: TGTGCCAGCTCCGAGATCGGGGCGTGGGGCACTGAAGCTTTCTTT; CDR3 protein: CASSEIGAWGTEAFF
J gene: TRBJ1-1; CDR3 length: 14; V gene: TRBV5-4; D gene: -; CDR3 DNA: TGTGCCAGCAGCATCACCGGGAGGAACACTGAAGCTTTCTTT; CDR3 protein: CASSITGRNTEAFF
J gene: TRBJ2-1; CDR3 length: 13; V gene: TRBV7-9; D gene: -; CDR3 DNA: TGTGCCAGCAGCCCGCGGACAGTCAATGAGCAGTTCTTC; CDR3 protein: CASSPRTVNEQFF
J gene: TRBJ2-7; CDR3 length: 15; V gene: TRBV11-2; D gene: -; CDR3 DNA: TGTGCCAGCAGCTTAGCAGGGTTCCTCTCCTACGAGCAGTACTTC; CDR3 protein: CASSLAGFLSYEQYF
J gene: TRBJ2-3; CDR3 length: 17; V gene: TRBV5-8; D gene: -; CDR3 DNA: TGTGCCAGCAGCTTGGGGACGAGGGTGTCTAGCACAGATACGCAGTATTTT; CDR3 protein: CASSLGTRVSSTDTQYF
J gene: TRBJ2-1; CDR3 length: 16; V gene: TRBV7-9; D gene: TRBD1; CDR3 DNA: TGTGCCAGCAGCCAAAGACAGGGTTTAGGTTACAATGAGCAGTTCTTC; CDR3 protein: CASSQRQGLGYNEQFF
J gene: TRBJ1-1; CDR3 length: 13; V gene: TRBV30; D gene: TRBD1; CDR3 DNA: TGTGCCTGGGTAGACAGGGTGAACACTGAAGCTTTCTTT; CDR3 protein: CAWVDRVNTEAFF
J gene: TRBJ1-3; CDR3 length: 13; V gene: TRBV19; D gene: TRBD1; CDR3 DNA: TGTGCCAGTAGTCCGACAGGGCTGAACACCATATATTTT; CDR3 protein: CASSPTGLNTIYF
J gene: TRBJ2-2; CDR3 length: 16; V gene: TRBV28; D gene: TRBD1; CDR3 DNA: TGTGCCAGCAGTAGAACCGGGACAGGGATCACCGGGGAGCTGTTTTTT; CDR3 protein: CASSRTGTGITGELFF
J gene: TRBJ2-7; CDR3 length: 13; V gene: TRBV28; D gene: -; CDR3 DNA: TGTGCCAGCAGTTTGATGTTGACCTACGAGCAGTACTTC; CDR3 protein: CASSLMLTYEQYF
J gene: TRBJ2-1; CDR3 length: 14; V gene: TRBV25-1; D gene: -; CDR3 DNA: TGTGCCAGCATGCGGGACCCGCCGTACAATGAGCAGTTCTTC; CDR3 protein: CASMRDPPYNEQFF